This entry lists 27 T cell receptor beta chains sequenced from one sample in a study of cytotoxic CD8 clonotypes in ibrutinib-treated CLL. TCRdb's copy holds only in-frame clones and misses some; the assay was immunoSEQ multiplex PCR. Of about 300,000 clones in the sample, 67% were seen once. This specimen was PBMCs, taken after 36 months of ibrutinib treatment. These TCRs come from a human donor with chronic lymphocytic leukemia.

The chain uses TRBV15 and TRBJ2-7; TRBD2 might be the D (7 bases). Trimming pared 5 bases from V and 3 bases from J, leaving 14 bases between. This CDR3 spans 14 amino acids. Germline V gene lookup returns CDR1 LNHNV and CDR2 YYDKDF (reference sequence). CDR3 sequence: CATSPRGGSYEQYF. CDR3 coding DNA: TGTGCCACCAGCCCGAGGGGGGGCAGCTACGAGCAGTACTTC.

CDR3 nucleotide sequence: TGTGCCACCAGCATCGAAGCTGGGGCCAACGTCCTGACTTTC. This encodes CATSIEAGANVLTF. The chain employs TRBV15 and TRBJ2-6; D not certain. V lost 4 bases, J lost 2 bases, and 6 bases lay in between. This CDR3 spans 14 amino acids. Germline V gene lookup returns CDR1 LNHNV and CDR2 YYDKDF (reference sequence).

This clone occurred once. V usage is TRBV5-1 and J usage is TRBJ2-3; 10 bases map to TRBD1. V was pared by 0 bases and J by 3 bases, with 1 base of the junction left unmatched. From germline, CDR1 is SGHRS and CDR2 YFSETQ. The CDR3 consists of 15 residues. Written as DNA, the CDR3 is TGCGCCAGCAGCTTGGGGACAGGGGGAACAGATACGCAGTATTTT. This gives the protein CASSLGTGGTDTQYF.

The chain's CDR3 is CASGLWANTEAFF. The CDR3 bases are TGTGCTAGTGGTTTGTGGGCTAACACTGAAGCTTTCTTT. The chain links TRBV12-5 to TRBJ1-1; D call uncertain. The CDR3 loop spans 13 amino acids. Trimming shortened V by 2 bases and J by 2 bases, and 6 bases separated the two germline ends. Germline-derived CDR1 and CDR2 are LGHNT and FRNRAP. The complete variable domain, with remaining parts taken from reference TRBV12-5 and TRBJ1-1, reads DARVTQTPRHKVTEMGQEVTMRCQPILGHNTVFWYRQTMMQGLELLAYFRNRAPLDDSGMPKDRFSAEMPDATLATLKIQPSEPRDSAVYFCASGLWANTEAFFGQGTRLTVV.

V is TRBV4-2 and J is TRBJ1-1; D call uncertain. This CDR3 has 15 amino acids. The germline V gene encodes CDR1 LGHNA and CDR2 YNFKEQ. Trimming cost V 3 bases and J 0 bases, with 11 bases left between them. CDR3 amino acids: CASSHEPDMNTEAFF. The CDR3 region has the DNA TGTGCCAGCAGCCACGAACCAGACATGAACACTGAAGCTTTCTTT.

This clone has more than one count but fewer than ten. V usage is TRBV6-5 and J usage is TRBJ2-7, with 9 bases matching TRBD2. Looked up from germline, CDR1 is MNHEY and CDR2 is SVGAGI. This CDR3 spans 16 amino acids. V lost 0 bases and J lost 4; bases outside the gene matches: 7. This chain's CDR3 is CASSYSRLAVGYEQYF. In DNA form, the CDR3 reads TGTGCCAGCAGTTACTCAAGACTAGCGGTAGGGTACGAGCAGTACTTC.

Concerning this clone: Relative to the germline gene, one junction end is altered; a read error may explain this. The chain combines TRBV6-5 with TRBJ1-5; D unresolved. Per germline, CDR1 MNHEY and CDR2 SVGAGI. This CDR3 has 13 amino acids. This chain's CDR3 is CASAWTVNQPRHF. CDR3 DNA sequence: TGTGCCAGCGCCTGGACCGTAAATCAGCCCCGGCATTTT.

Only a few counts were recorded for this clone. Since a much larger clone is just one base distant, this may be a read error. The sample carries other DNA sequences with the same CDR3. The chain couples TRBV2 to TRBJ2-7; D call uncertain. The germline V gene encodes CDR1 SNHLY and CDR2 FYNNEI. Trimming shortened V by 2 bases and J by 2 bases, and 1 base separated the two germline ends. The CDR3 consists of 11 residues. DNA of the CDR3: TGTGCCAGCAGTGAACCCTACGAGCAGTACTTC. Amino acid sequence: CASSEPYEQYF.

The rearrangement uses TRBV27 and TRBJ1-5; D is uncertain. The CDR3 has 14 amino acids. Trimming stripped 2 bases from V and 0 bases from J, with 5 bases between. Germline V gene sequence: CDR1 MNHEY, CDR2 SMNVEV (reference sequence). The CDR3 here is CASSLEFSNQPQHF. The CDR3 coding sequence is TGTGCCAGCAGTTTAGAGTTTAGCAATCAGCCCCAGCATTTT.

The chain recombines TRBV5-4 with TRBJ2-1, with 9 bases matching TRBD1. The V and J ends lost 4 bases and 9 bases, in that order; junction bases with no gene match: 11. The CDR3 length is 15 residues. Per germline, CDR1 SGHNT and CDR2 YYREEE (reference sequence). DNA of the CDR3: TGTGCCAGCAGCCCCCCACCGGGACAGGGTTCTGAGCAGTTCTTC. It specifies CASSPPPGQGSEQFF.

The gene calls are TRBV15 and TRBJ2-2, with D hard to call. This CDR3 region has 17 residues. CDR1 and CDR2 (germline): LNHNV, YYDKDF (reference sequence). V lost 2 bases, J lost 5 bases, and 18 bases lay in between. The DNA of the CDR3 is TGTGCCACCAGCAGATCTTCGCTAAGGGCAGGTACCGGGGAGCTGTTTTTT. The encoded protein is CATSRSSLRAGTGELFF. The full variable domain, rest sourced from reference TRBV15 and TRBJ2-2, is DAMVIQNPRYQVTQFGKPVTLSCSQTLNHNVMYWYQQKSSQAPKLLFHYYDKDFNNEADTPDNFQSRRPNTSFCFLDIRSPGLGDTAMYLCATSRSSLRAGTGELFFGEGSRLTVL.

The chain joins TRBV6-5 to TRBJ2-7; 7 nucleotides match TRBD1. The V gene's germline CDR1 is MNHEY and CDR2 SVGAGI. The junction had 3 bases not matched to a gene; V was cut back by 2 bases and J by 2 bases. The CDR3 loop spans 14 amino acids. The CDR3 reads CASSYRGPPYEQYF. In DNA, the CDR3 is TGTGCCAGCAGTTACAGGGGGCCTCCCTACGAGCAGTACTTC.

The chain combines TRBV18 with TRBJ2-1; D is unclear. Germline V gene sequence: CDR1 KGHSH, CDR2 LQKENI. CDR3 size: 15 residues. Trimming cost V 2 bases and J 5 bases, with 13 bases left between them. The CDR3 DNA is TGTGCCAGCTCACCAAAAACAACTATTCACAATGAGCAGTTCTTC. Residues: CASSPKTTIHNEQFF.

The J gene is TRBJ1-2, the V gene TRBV4-3, with D unresolved. This CDR3 is 13 amino acids long. Germline V CDR1 and CDR2: LGHNA, YSLEER. V was cut by 4 bases and J by 5 bases, with 11 bases left in between. CDR3 loop: CASSRGPPYGYTF. Written as DNA, the CDR3 is TGCGCCAGCAGCCGAGGGCCCCCATATGGCTACACCTTC.

V is TRBV15 and J is TRBJ2-7; 8 bases agree with TRBD1. Germline V lookup: CDR1 LNHNV, CDR2 YYDKDF (reference sequence). Unmatched junction bases numbered 6, after V lost 0 bases and J lost 2 bases. The CDR3 sequence is 16 residues long. In DNA form, the CDR3 reads TGTGCCACCAGCAGAGATGTGACAGGGGAAGCCTACGAGCAGTACTTC. Its protein product is CATSRDVTGEAYEQYF.

The gene calls are TRBV10-1 and TRBJ2-7; 7 nucleotides match TRBD2. The germline CDR1 and CDR2 sequences are WNHNN and SYGVQD (reference sequence). Trimming cost V 3 bases and J 7 bases; bases outside gene matches: 15. This CDR3 has 16 residues. This chain's CDR3 is CASSDKRLAGLGEQYF. CDR3 in DNA: TGCGCCAGCAGTGATAAGAGACTAGCCGGGTTGGGGGAGCAGTACTTC.

The chain links TRBV4-1 to TRBJ1-1; D uncertain. The CDR3 spans 13 residues. The V and J ends lost 1 base and 9 bases respectively, with 12 bases between them. Germline V gene sequence: CDR1 MGHRA, CDR2 YSYEKL. Here the CDR3 reads CASSQVPSVKAFF. CDR3 bases: TGCGCCAGCAGCCAAGTCCCCTCGGTTAAAGCTTTCTTT.

The chain uses TRBV15 and TRBJ1-1; D is unresolved. Trimming took 0 bases from V and 5 from J, leaving 10 bases between them. This CDR3 spans 14 amino acids. Germline V CDR1 and CDR2: LNHNV, YYDKDF (reference sequence). Here the CDR3 reads CATSREGVWTEAFF. CDR3 sequence (DNA): TGTGCCACCAGCAGAGAGGGTGTTTGGACTGAAGCTTTCTTT.

The chain joins TRBV25-1 to TRBJ2-1, with 8 bases identical to TRBD2. The CDR3 consists of 15 residues. Germline V gene lookup returns CDR1 MGHDK and CDR2 SYGVNS. Germline trimming cut 6 bases from V and 10 bases from J; bases unmatched to any gene: 14. The CDR3 loop reads CASSPSGGSLKEQFF. CDR3 coding DNA: TGTGCCAGCAGCCCGAGCGGGGGCTCCCTTAAGGAGCAGTTCTTC.

The chain recombines TRBV7-2 with TRBJ1-2; D may be TRBD1 (5 bases). Germline V gene sequence: CDR1 SGHTA, CDR2 FQGNSA. V was shortened by 1 base and J by 6 bases, with 15 bases between the two germline ends. The CDR3 has 15 residues. The CDR3 DNA reads TGTGCCAGCAGCTTAGTGGGCTCCCGAGGGGATGGCTACACCTTC. Translated, it gives CASSLVGSRGDGYTF.

The genes are TRBV4-1 and TRBJ2-7; tentative D call: TRBD2 (5 bases). Looked up from germline, CDR1 is MGHRA and CDR2 is YSYEKL. The CDR3 loop spans 13 amino acids. V gave up 1 base and J gave up 7 bases, with 11 bases separating them. The CDR3 loop reads CASSQAPTREQYF. DNA for the CDR3: TGCGCCAGCAGCCAAGCCCCTACTAGGGAGCAGTACTTC.

The sample holds a few counts of this clone. V usage is TRBV5-1 and J usage is TRBJ2-7, with TRBD2 matching over 9 bases. The V and J ends lost 1 base and 0 bases, in that order; junction bases with no gene match: 5. The CDR3 is 16 amino acids. Germline lookup yields CDR1 SGHRS and CDR2 YFSETQ. Here the CDR3 reads CASSLPSGTSSYEQYF. DNA of the CDR3: TGCGCCAGCAGCTTGCCTAGCGGGACCAGCTCCTACGAGCAGTACTTC.

V gene TRBV29-1 combines with J gene TRBJ2-5; possible D gene TRBD2, 7 bases. V was shortened by 3 bases and J by 0 bases, with 8 bases between the two germline ends. The CDR3 loop spans 13 amino acids. The germline gives CDR1 SQVTM, CDR2 ANQGSEA. The CDR3 nucleotides are TGCAGCGTTGACGGGGGGCACCAAGAGACCCAGTACTTC. This encodes CSVDGGHQETQYF.

This clone was observed a single time. This rearrangement joins TRBV10-3 to TRBJ2-1; TRBD2 is a possible D gene (7 bases). The germline V gene encodes CDR1 ENHRY and CDR2 SYGVKD. CDR3 length: 14 residues. V dropped 7 bases and J dropped 6 bases, with 16 bases sitting between them. The CDR3 sequence: CAINGGPLSNEQFF. DNA of the CDR3: TGTGCCATCAACGGGGGGCCTCTATCCAATGAGCAGTTCTTC.

This clone was seen a handful of times. This chain uses TRBV10-3 with TRBJ2-3; unclear D gene. The CDR3 consists of 11 residues. Looked up from germline, CDR1 is ENHRY and CDR2 is SYGVKD. V lost 2 bases and J lost 12, with 9 bases in between. DNA of the CDR3: TGTGCCATCAGTGAGGGGGATCGTCAGTATTTT. Protein: CAISEGDRQYF.

This clone appeared a few times. V gene TRBV7-2 combines with J gene TRBJ2-4; the match to TRBD2 covers 14 bases. V lost 3 bases and J lost 9; bases outside the gene matches: 4. The CDR3 has 15 amino acids. Germline-derived CDR1 and CDR2 are SGHTA and FQGNSA. The CDR3 nucleotides are TGTGCCAGCAGCTTCGGGACTAGCGGGAGCGGCATTCAGTACTTC. Residues: CASSFGTSGSGIQYF. The variable domain in full, with the rest retrieved from reference TRBV7-2 and TRBJ2-4, is GAGVSQSPSNKVTEKGKDVELRCDPISGHTALYWYRQSLGQGLEFLIYFQGNSAPDKSGLPSDRFSAERTGGSVSTLTIQRTQQEDSAVYLCASSFGTSGSGIQYFGAGTRLSVL.

The genes are TRBV9 and TRBJ1-2; D is ambiguous. The germline V gene encodes CDR1 SGDLS and CDR2 YYNGEE. The CDR3 runs 12 residues. Trimming pared 3 bases from V and 8 bases from J, leaving 11 bases between. The CDR3 region has the DNA TGTGCCAGCAGCGGATTCCTTGGGGGCTACACCTTC. Protein sequence: CASSGFLGGYTF.